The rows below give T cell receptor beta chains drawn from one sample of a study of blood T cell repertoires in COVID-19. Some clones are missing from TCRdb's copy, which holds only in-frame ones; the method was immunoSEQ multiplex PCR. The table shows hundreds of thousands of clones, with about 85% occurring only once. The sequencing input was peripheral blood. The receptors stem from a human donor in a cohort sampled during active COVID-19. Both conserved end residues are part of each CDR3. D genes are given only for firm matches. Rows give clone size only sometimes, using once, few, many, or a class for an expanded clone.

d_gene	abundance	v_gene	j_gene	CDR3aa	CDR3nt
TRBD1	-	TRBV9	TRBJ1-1	CASSLEHTGGRPAFF	TGTGCCAGCAGCCTCGAACATACAGGGGGGAGGCCAGCTTTCTTT
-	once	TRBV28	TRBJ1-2	CASSQGQYGYTF	TGTGCCAGCAGCCAAGGACAGTATGGCTACACCTTC
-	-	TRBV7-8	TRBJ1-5	CASSSNTLHNQPQHF	TGTGCCAGCAGCTCCAACACCCTTCACAATCAGCCCCAGCATTTT
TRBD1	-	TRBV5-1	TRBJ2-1	CASSLQGTDNNEQFF	TGCGCCAGCAGCTTGCAAGGGACAGATAACAATGAGCAGTTCTTC
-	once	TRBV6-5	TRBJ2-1	CASSYGQLSYNEQFF	TGTGCCAGCAGTTATGGACAACTCTCCTACAATGAGCAGTTCTTC
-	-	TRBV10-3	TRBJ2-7	CAISESGLYEQYF	TGTGCCATCAGTGAGTCTGGGCTCTACGAGCAGTACTTC
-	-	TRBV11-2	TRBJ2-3	CASTPSTDTQYF	TGTGCCAGCACCCCTAGCACAGATACGCAGTATTTT
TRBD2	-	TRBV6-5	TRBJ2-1	CASRGSEGRVVEQFF	TGTGCCAGCAGGGGATCCGAGGGGAGGGTCGTCGAGCAGTTCTTC
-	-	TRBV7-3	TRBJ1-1	CASSSQGTEAFF	TGTGCCAGCAGCTCGCAGGGAACTGAAGCTTTCTTT
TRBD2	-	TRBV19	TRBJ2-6	CASTWGGTGLSGANVLTF	TGTGCCAGTACCTGGGGGGGAACAGGCCTCTCTGGGGCCAACGTCCTGACTTTC
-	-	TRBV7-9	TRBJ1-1	CASSGGAENTEAFF	TGTGCCAGCAGCGGGGGGGCAGAGAACACTGAAGCTTTCTTT
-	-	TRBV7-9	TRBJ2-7	CASSLASLGSYEQYF	TGTGCCAGCAGCTTAGCGTCGCTAGGCTCCTACGAGCAGTACTTC
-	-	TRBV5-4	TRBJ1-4	CASSVDSGEKLFF	TGTGCCAGCAGCGTGGACAGCGGTGAAAAACTGTTTTTT
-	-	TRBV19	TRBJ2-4	CASSLRTGGLAEIAKNIQYF	TGTGCCAGTAGTTTGAGGACAGGCGGACTAGCAGAAATAGCCAAAAACATTCAGTACTTC
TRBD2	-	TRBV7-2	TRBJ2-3	CASSLALSGRDTQYF	TGTGCCAGCAGCTTAGCGCTTAGCGGGAGAGATACGCAGTATTTT
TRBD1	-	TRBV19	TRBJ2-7	CASSSKTGGYEQYF	TGTGCCAGTAGTTCAAAGACAGGGGGCTACGAGCAGTACTTC
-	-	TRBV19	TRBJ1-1	CASSIDEGSEAFF	TGTGCCAGTAGTATTGACGAGGGATCTGAAGCTTTCTTT
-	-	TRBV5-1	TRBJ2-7	CASSLRGPYEQYF	TGCGCCAGCAGCTTGCGCGGGCCCTACGAGCAGTACTTC
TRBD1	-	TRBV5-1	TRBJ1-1	CASSKGTGSRTEAFF	TGCGCCAGCAGCAAAGGGACAGGGTCGAGGACTGAAGCTTTCTTT
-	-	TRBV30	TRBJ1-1	CAWTWGLNTEAFF	TGTGCCTGGACTTGGGGACTCAACACTGAAGCTTTCTTT
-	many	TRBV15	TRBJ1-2	CATKGGVYGYTF	TGTGCCACTAAAGGGGGGGTGTATGGCTACACCTTC
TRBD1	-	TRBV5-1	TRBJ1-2	CASSIDRENYGYTF	TGCGCCAGCAGCATTGACAGGGAGAACTATGGCTACACCTTC
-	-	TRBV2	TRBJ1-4	CASSPGIRGEKLFF	TGTGCCAGCAGCCCAGGGATAAGGGGTGAAAAACTGTTTTTT
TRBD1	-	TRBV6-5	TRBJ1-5	CASSLTGVGRQPQHF	TGTGCCAGCAGCCTGACAGGGGTCGGGAGGCAGCCCCAGCATTTT
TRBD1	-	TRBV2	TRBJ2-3	CAIHRGQVADTQYF	TGTGCCATCCACAGGGGGCAGGTGGCAGATACGCAGTATTTT
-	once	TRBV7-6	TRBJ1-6	CASSQRGTNNSPLHF	TGTGCCAGCAGCCAACGCGGGACGAATAATTCACCCCTCCACTTT
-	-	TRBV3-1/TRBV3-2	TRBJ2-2	CASRASGLTNTGELFF	TGTGCCAGCCGCGCCAGTGGACTGACGAACACCGGGGAGCTGTTTTTT
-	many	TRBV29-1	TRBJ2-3	CSVARGAREDTQYF	TGCAGCGTAGCCCGGGGAGCCCGGGAGGATACGCAGTATTTT
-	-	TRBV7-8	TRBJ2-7	CASSLEGGGNYEQYF	TGTGCCAGCAGCCTAGAGGGAGGGGGGAACTACGAGCAGTACTTC
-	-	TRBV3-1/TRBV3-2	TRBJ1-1	CASTQMGTGNTEAFF	TGTGCCAGCACACAGATGGGAACAGGGAACACTGAAGCTTTCTTT
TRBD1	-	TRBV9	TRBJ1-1	CASSPIGQGATEAFF	TGTGCCAGCAGCCCCATCGGGCAGGGGGCCACTGAAGCTTTCTTT
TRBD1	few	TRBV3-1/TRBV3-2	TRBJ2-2	CASSPGQGVAGELFF	TGTGCCAGCAGCCCGGGACAGGGCGTAGCCGGGGAGCTGTTTTTT
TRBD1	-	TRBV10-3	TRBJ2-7	CAIRGPGQGTYEQYF	TGTGCCATCAGGGGCCCGGGACAGGGAACCTACGAGCAGTACTTC
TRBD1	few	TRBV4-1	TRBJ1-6	CASSQVPGQGHSPLHF	TGCGCCAGCAGCCAAGTCCCCGGACAGGGTCATTCACCCCTCCACTTT
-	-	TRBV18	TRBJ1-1	CASSPDLQSTEAFF	TGTGCCAGCTCACCAGACCTACAGAGCACTGAAGCTTTCTTT
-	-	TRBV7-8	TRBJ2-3	CASSLRQISTDTQYF	TGTGCCAGCAGCCTTCGACAGATTAGCACAGATACGCAGTATTTT
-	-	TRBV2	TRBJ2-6	CASSDGFSAGANVLTF	TGTGCCAGCAGTGACGGGTTTTCTGCTGGGGCCAACGTCCTGACTTTC
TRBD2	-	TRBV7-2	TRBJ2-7	CASSLTSGDYEQYF	TGTGCCAGCAGCTTGACTAGCGGAGATTACGAGCAGTACTTC
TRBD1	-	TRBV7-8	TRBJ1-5	CASSLRQGYSNQPQHF	TGTGCCAGCAGCCTAAGACAGGGCTATAGCAATCAGCCCCAGCATTTT
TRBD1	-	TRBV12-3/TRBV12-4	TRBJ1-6	CASSSGGNSPLHF	TGTGCCAGCAGTTCAGGGGGAAATTCACCCCTCCACTTT
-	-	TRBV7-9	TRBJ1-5	CASSYSNQPQHF	TGTGCCAGCAGCTACTCAAATCAGCCCCAGCATTTT
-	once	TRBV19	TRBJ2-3	CASSTGFQRGDTQYF	TGTGCCAGTAGTACAGGGTTCCAACGTGGGGATACGCAGTATTTT
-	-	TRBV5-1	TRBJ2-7	CASSLVGTSGEQYF	TGCGCCAGCAGCTTGGTAGGGACTTCTGGCGAGCAGTACTTC
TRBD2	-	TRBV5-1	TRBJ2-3	CASGGLAGSGGTQYF	TGCGCCAGCGGGGGACTAGCGGGTTCGGGAGGCACGCAGTATTTT
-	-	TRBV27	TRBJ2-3	CASSPRQPATDTQYF	TGTGCCAGCAGCCCTAGACAGCCGGCAACAGATACGCAGTATTTT
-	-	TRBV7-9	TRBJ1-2	CASSLDIDTYGYTF	TGTGCCAGCAGCTTAGACATCGACACGTATGGCTACACCTTC
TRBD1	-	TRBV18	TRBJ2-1	CASSPSGTGGPYNEQFF	TGTGCCAGCTCACCATCCGGGACAGGGGGCCCCTACAATGAGCAGTTCTTC
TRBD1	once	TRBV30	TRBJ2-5	CAFAGGGQETQYF	TGTGCCTTCGCAGGGGGCGGGCAAGAGACCCAGTACTTC
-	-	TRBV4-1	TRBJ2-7	CASSQVSWGGKPLYEQYF	TGCGCCAGCAGCCAAGTTTCCTGGGGCGGAAAACCCCTTTACGAGCAGTACTTC
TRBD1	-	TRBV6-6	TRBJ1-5	CASRLQGPHQPQHF	TGTGCCAGCAGATTACAGGGGCCGCATCAGCCCCAGCATTTT
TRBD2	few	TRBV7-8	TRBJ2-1	CASSSRLARNSEQFF	TGTGCCAGCAGCTCCAGACTAGCTCGGAACAGTGAGCAGTTCTTC